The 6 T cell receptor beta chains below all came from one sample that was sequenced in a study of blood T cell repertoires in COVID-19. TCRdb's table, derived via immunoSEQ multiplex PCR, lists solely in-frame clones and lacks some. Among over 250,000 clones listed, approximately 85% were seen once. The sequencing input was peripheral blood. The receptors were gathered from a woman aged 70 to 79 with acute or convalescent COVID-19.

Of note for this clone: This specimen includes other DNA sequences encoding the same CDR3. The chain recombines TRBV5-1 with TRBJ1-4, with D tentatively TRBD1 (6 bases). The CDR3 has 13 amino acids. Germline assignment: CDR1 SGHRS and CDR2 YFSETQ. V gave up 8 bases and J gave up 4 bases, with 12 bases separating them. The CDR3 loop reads CASRDTSNEKLFF. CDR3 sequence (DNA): TGCGCCAGTCGGGACACCAGTAATGAAAAACTGTTTTTT.

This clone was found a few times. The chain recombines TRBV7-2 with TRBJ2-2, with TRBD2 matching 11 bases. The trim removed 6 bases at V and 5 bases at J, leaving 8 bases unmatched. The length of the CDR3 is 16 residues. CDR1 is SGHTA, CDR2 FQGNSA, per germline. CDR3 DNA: TGTGCCAGCAGTCCGGTAGCGGGGGGGACTACCGGGGAGCTGTTTTTT. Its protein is CASSPVAGGTTGELFF.

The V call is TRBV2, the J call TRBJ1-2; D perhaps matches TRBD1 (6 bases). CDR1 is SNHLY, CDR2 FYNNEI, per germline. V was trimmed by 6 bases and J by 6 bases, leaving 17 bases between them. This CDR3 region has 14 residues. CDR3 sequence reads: CASSPSTGLNGYTF. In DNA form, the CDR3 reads TGTGCCAGCAGCCCCTCGACAGGACTTAATGGCTACACCTTC.

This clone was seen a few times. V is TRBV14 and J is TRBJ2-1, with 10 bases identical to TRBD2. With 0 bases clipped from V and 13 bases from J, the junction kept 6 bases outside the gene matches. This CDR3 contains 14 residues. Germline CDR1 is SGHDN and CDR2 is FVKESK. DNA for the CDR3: TGTGCCAGCAGCCAAGATAGGAGCGGGGGGGCTCAGTTCTTC. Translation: CASSQDRSGGAQFF.

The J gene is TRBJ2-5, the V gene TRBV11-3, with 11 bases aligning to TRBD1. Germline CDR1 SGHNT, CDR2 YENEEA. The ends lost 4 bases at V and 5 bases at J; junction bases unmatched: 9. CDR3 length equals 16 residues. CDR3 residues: CASSSPGQGVVETQYF. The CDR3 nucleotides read TGTGCCAGCAGCTCCCCGGGACAGGGGGTTGTGGAGACCCAGTACTTC. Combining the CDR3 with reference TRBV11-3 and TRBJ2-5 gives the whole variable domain EAGVVQSPRYKIIEKKQPVAFWCNPISGHNTLYWYLQNLGQGPELLIRYENEEAVDDSQLPKDRFSAERLKGVDSTLKIQPAELGDSAVYLCASSSPGQGVVETQYFGPGTRLLVL.

In nucleotides, the CDR3 is TGTGCCAGCTCACCCCCCGGTGACACCTACGAGCAGTACTTC. Translated, it gives CASSPPGDTYEQYF. The chain carries TRBV18 and TRBJ2-7; D is undetermined. The CDR3 sequence is 14 residues long. The germline CDR1 and CDR2 sequences are KGHSH and LQKENI. Trimming removed 3 bases from V and 2 bases from J, with 11 bases in between.